The rows below give T cell receptor beta chains drawn from one sample of a study of response to subunit inactivated influenza vaccine. TCRdb re-analysed the RT-PCR reads in MiXCR, keeping a single row per CDR3 protein. The data hold 500,000 to 750,000 distinct CDR3 sequences, with 11% to 15% observed a single time. The material sequenced was PBMCs from blood, taken 11 to 12 days after vaccination. All receptors derive from a man aged 45-65 years who received an inactivated influenza vaccine. The conserved cysteine and the conserved F or W are not part of the CDR3 here.

V	J	CDR3
TRBV11-2	TRBJ2-7	ASSLWRTSGGGEQY
TRBV5-1	TRBJ2-3	ASSPQGSGDTQY
TRBV7-9	TRBJ2-7	ASSGGQGEYEQY
TRBV5-1	TRBJ2-2	ASSLGRWDTGELF
TRBV29-1	TRBJ1-1	SVGTVTEAF
TRBV20-1	TRBJ2-3	SALLDTQY
TRBV7-9	TRBJ2-7	ASSLMGQSPYEQY
TRBV10-3	TRBJ2-7	AISGTSGSLHEQY
TRBV6-2/TRBV6-3	TRBJ2-7	ASSYSANRGSPYEQY
TRBV6-2/TRBV6-3	TRBJ2-3	ASKEGTDTQY
TRBV18	TRBJ2-7	ASSPPGRHYEQY
TRBV11-3	TRBJ2-3	ASSSPGGLAAPTDTQY
TRBV7-2	TRBJ2-7	ASSKSRGGQEY
TRBV20-1	TRBJ2-5	SADWDYRETQY
TRBV10-2	TRBJ2-1	ASMVGGDEQF
TRBV6-1	TRBJ1-1	ASSEGRRSTEAF
TRBV7-2	TRBJ2-2	ASTIQGNTGELF